Below, 19 T cell receptor beta chains from the same sample are listed, as sequenced in a study of neoadjuvant anti-PD-1 for oral cavity cancer. Only in-frame clones appear in the TCRdb table, and some are missing; sequencing was by immunoSEQ multiplex PCR. Among around 81,000 clones, around 80% were seen once, and the ten largest hold around 3.1%. Sequencing was performed on PBMCs, taken before nivolumab (anti-PD-1) treatment. The receptor source for this set is a person aged 35 to 85 with oral cavity squamous cell carcinoma.

The V gene is TRBV15, the J gene TRBJ2-7; possible D gene TRBD2, 6 bases. V lost 0 bases, J lost 3 bases, and 12 bases lay in between. The CDR3 is 15 amino acids. Looked up from germline, CDR1 is LNHNV and CDR2 is YYDKDF (reference sequence). CDR3 sequence (DNA): TGTGCCACCAGCAGAGAGTTGGGGGGACTCTACGAGCAGTACTTC. Its protein is CATSRELGGLYEQYF.

The V and J genes are TRBV6-5 and TRBJ2-7, with 11 bases aligning to TRBD2. In germline, CDR1 is MNHEY, CDR2 SVGAGI. Trimming took 0 bases from V and 6 from J; bases not matched to a gene: 7. This CDR3 has 16 amino acids. CDR3 loop: CASSYSALAGEAEQYF. CDR3 coding DNA: TGTGCCAGCAGTTACTCGGCACTAGCGGGAGAGGCCGAGCAGTACTTC.

The CDR3 region has the DNA TGTGCCAGCAGCTCCATACAGGGGGGGCAAGAGACCCAGTACTTC. Amino acids: CASSSIQGGQETQYF. The chain has TRBV11-2 and TRBJ2-5, with a possible D match to TRBD1 (8 bases). The ends were cut back, 4 bases at V and 2 bases at J, with 14 bases in the middle. The germline V gene has CDR1 SGHAT and CDR2 FQNNGV. The CDR3 extends over 15 amino acids. The full variable domain, its missing parts supplied by reference TRBV11-2 and TRBJ2-5, is EAGVAQSPRYKIIEKRQSVAFWCNPISGHATLYWYQQILGQGPKLLIQFQNNGVVDDSQLPKDRFSAERLKGVDSTLKIQPAKLEDSAVYLCASSSIQGGQETQYFGPGTRLLVL.

In this sample, this clone turned up a few times. V usage is TRBV25-1 and J usage is TRBJ1-1; no clear D. Trimming took 0 bases from V and 6 from J, leaving 23 bases between them. The CDR3 sequence is 18 residues long. Germline V CDR1 and CDR2: MGHDK, SYGVNS. CDR3 loop: CASSEYILSGQRKPEAFF. In DNA, the CDR3 is TGTGCCAGCAGTGAATATATTCTTAGCGGGCAGAGAAAACCTGAAGCTTTCTTT.

The CDR3 DNA follows: TGTGCCAGCAGCTCGGGACTAGCAGAGACCCAGTACTTC. This translates into CASSSGLAETQYF. The V call is TRBV5-4, the J call TRBJ2-5; 9 bases map to TRBD2. Germline values: CDR1 SGHNT, CDR2 YYREEE (reference sequence). The CDR3 spans 13 residues. The V segment lost 3 bases and the J segment 4 bases; nucleotides outside the gene matches: 1.

The chain is built from TRBV15 and TRBJ1-4, with unresolved D. V was shortened by 0 bases and J by 2 bases, with 4 bases between the two germline ends. The CDR3 length is 14 residues. CDR1 is LNHNV, CDR2 YYDKDF, per germline (reference sequence). The CDR3 DNA follows: TGTGCCACCAGCAGAGACCTCACTAATGAAAAACTGTTTTTT. Translated: CATSRDLTNEKLFF.

The chain uses TRBV25-1 and TRBJ2-1; 9 bases line up with TRBD2. Germline V lookup: CDR1 MGHDK, CDR2 SYGVNS. The CDR3 sequence is 15 residues long. The junction had 5 bases not matched to a gene; V was cut back by 3 bases and J by 5 bases. The CDR3 DNA follows: TGTGCCAGCAGTGAGGCTAGCGGGGCCGACAATGAGCAGTTCTTC. It translates to CASSEASGADNEQFF.

This chain uses TRBV11-2 with TRBJ1-1; TRBD1 is a possible D gene (5 bases). V lost 2 bases to trimming and J lost 4 bases, with 14 bases between them. This CDR3 has 15 amino acids. Germline CDR1 reads SGHAT; CDR2 reads FQNNGV. The CDR3 sequence: CASSLRLGESTEAFF. CDR3 bases: TGTGCCAGCAGCTTAAGACTGGGGGAATCCACTGAAGCTTTCTTT.

This clone is a singleton in its sample. The rearrangement uses TRBV5-1 and TRBJ2-7; TRBD1 matches 7 bases. This CDR3 is built from 15 residues. CDR1 and CDR2 from the germline V gene are SGHRS and YFSETQ. V shed 5 bases and J 4 bases; nucleotides not matched to a gene: 12. The CDR3 is CASRPAGTVNYEQYF. Here the CDR3 DNA reads TGCGCCAGCAGACCGGCCGGGACAGTAAATTACGAGCAGTACTTC.

The chain couples TRBV29-1 to TRBJ1-2; TRBD1 matches at 7 bases. CDR1 and CDR2 (germline): SQVTM, ANQGSEA. Trimming removed 5 bases from V and 2 bases from J; junction bases left unmatched: 5. CDR3 size: 13 residues. The CDR3 DNA is TGCAGCGTTTCCTCGACAGGGAACTATGGCTACACCTTC. It translates to CSVSSTGNYGYTF.

This chain uses TRBV5-6 with TRBJ2-1, with D perhaps TRBD1 or TRBD2 (5 bases each). Germline CDR1 SGHDT, CDR2 YYEEEE. The CDR3 is 17 residues long. The ends were cut back, 2 bases at V and 1 base at J, with 16 bases in the middle. The DNA of the CDR3 is TGTGCCAGCAGCTTCCGGGGCGCCATCATATCCTACAATGAGCAGTTCTTC. Translation: CASSFRGAIISYNEQFF.

This clone has just a few counts. The CDR3 DNA is TGTGCCAGCAGTGACCTTGTCTCAGGGGAGGGTTTCTATGGCTACACCTTC. Amino acids: CASSDLVSGEGFYGYTF. The chain carries TRBV6-1 and TRBJ1-2; tentative D call: TRBD1 (6 bases). CDR3 length: 17 amino acids. Germline CDR1 MNHNS, CDR2 SASEGT. V was cut by 3 bases and J by 4 bases, with 21 bases left in between.

CDR3 bases: TGCGCCAGCAGCTTGGTAGGGGCGACTAGCAGTTACTACGAGCAGTACTTC. Amino acid sequence: CASSLVGATSSYYEQYF. The chain couples TRBV5-1 to TRBJ2-7, with 7 positions matching TRBD2. Looked up from germline, CDR1 is SGHRS and CDR2 is YFSETQ. The CDR3 length is 17 residues. V was clipped by 0 bases and J by 3 bases; unmatched bases: 12. The complete variable domain, with remaining parts taken from reference TRBV5-1 and TRBJ2-7, reads KAGVTQTPRYLIKTRGQQVTLSCSPISGHRSVSWYQQTPGQGLQFLFEYFSETQRNKGNFPGRFSGRQFSNSRSEMNVSTLELGDSALYLCASSLVGATSSYYEQYFGPGTRLTVT.

This clone appeared a few times. The J gene is TRBJ1-5, the V gene TRBV4-2, with D possibly being TRBD1 (6 bases). CDR3 length: 18 residues. V shed 0 bases and J shed 0 bases, with 15 bases lying between them. The germline V gene encodes CDR1 LGHNA and CDR2 YNFKEQ. In DNA form, the CDR3 reads TGTGCCAGCAGCCAAGATTCCCCGGACAGTTCTAGCAATCAGCCCCAGCATTTT. The encoded protein is CASSQDSPDSSSNQPQHF.

V gene TRBV6-5 combines with J gene TRBJ2-7; TRBD1 is a possible D gene (5 bases). Germline CDR1 and CDR2: MNHEY and SVGAGI. The CDR3 totals 11 residues. Deletions cut 8 bases from V and 6 bases from J, with 11 bases between. For the CDR3, the DNA is TGTGCCAGCCAGGGATCGGGCGAGCAGTACTTC. Translating it yields CASQGSGEQYF.

The V call is TRBV5-1, the J call TRBJ1-1; D is ambiguous. Germline V gene sequence: CDR1 SGHRS, CDR2 YFSETQ. This CDR3 is 14 amino acids long. Trimming took off 1 base at V and 2 bases at J, with 9 bases between the two ends. The CDR3 here is CASSLQTSNTEAFF. CDR3 nucleotide sequence: TGCGCCAGCAGCTTGCAGACATCTAACACTGAAGCTTTCTTT.

The chain recombines TRBV5-1 with TRBJ2-1; 9 positions match TRBD2. Germline CDR1 reads SGHRS; CDR2 reads YFSETQ. Trimming took 4 bases from V and 4 from J; bases not matched to a gene: 6. The length of the CDR3 is 15 residues. The chain's CDR3 is CASSPISGSYNEQFF. Written as DNA, the CDR3 is TGCGCCAGCAGCCCGATTAGCGGGAGTTACAATGAGCAGTTCTTC. Supplemented by reference TRBV5-1 and TRBJ2-1, the full variable domain reads KAGVTQTPRYLIKTRGQQVTLSCSPISGHRSVSWYQQTPGQGLQFLFEYFSETQRNKGNFPGRFSGRQFSNSRSEMNVSTLELGDSALYLCASSPISGSYNEQFFGPGTRLTVL.

This clone was seen only once. The chain joins TRBV6-5 to TRBJ2-5, with a weak D call TRBD1 (6 bases). Germline CDR1 is MNHEY and CDR2 is SVGAGI. CDR3 length: 13 residues. V was clipped by 7 bases and J by 5 bases, with 14 bases between them. The CDR3 DNA reads as TGTGCCAGCAAACTCAGGGGCACGGAGACCCAGTACTTC. Translating gives CASKLRGTETQYF.

This rearrangement joins TRBV9 to TRBJ1-2; D uncertain. Germline-derived CDR1 and CDR2 are SGDLS and YYNGEE. The CDR3 covers 14 residues. V lost 3 bases and J lost 8, with 17 bases in between. The CDR3: CASSAQRGFGGYTF. DNA of the CDR3: TGTGCCAGCAGCGCCCAGAGAGGGTTTGGCGGCTACACCTTC.